This T cell receptor (beta chain) was identified in a study of OX40 agonist ivuxolimab in advanced cancers. Germline CDR1 reads MNHEY; CDR2 reads SVGAGI. V lost 4 bases and J lost 0, with 12 bases in between. The CDR3 covers 15 residues. Clones were read by immunoSEQ multiplex PCR, and TCRdb kept only the in-frame ones, dropping some. The table shows 25,000 to 40,000 clones, with 70% to 85% occurring only once. The TCR comes from an adult with an advanced solid tumor such as melanoma, head and neck, liver or kidney cancer. Sample: CD4+ or CD8+ T cells sorted from blood, taken in a trial of the OX40 agonist ivuxolimab. This sequence joins TRBV6-5 and TRBJ2-5; perhaps D is TRBD1 or TRBD2 (5 bases each). CDR3 bases: TGTGCCAGCAGTTCGGGACGGGGCAACCAAGAGACCCAGTACTTC. Translating it yields CASSSGRGNQETQYF.